Each of the 7 T cell receptor beta chains below was sequenced from the same sample in a study of CD8+CD57+ T cells in acquired aplastic anemia. Profiling of TCR beta VDJ combinations and CDR3 sequences used genomic DNA as template. TCRdb reprocessed the reads via MiXCR and lists one record per CDR3 protein. Of around 250,000 distinct CDR3 sequences listed, around 60% are singletons. The sample taken for sequencing was sorted CD4+, CD8+, or CD8+CD57+ T cells (not recorded which) from PBMCs. These receptors all come from a human donor with severe aplastic anemia or a healthy control (not recorded which).

The rearrangement uses TRBV7-9 and TRBJ1-1; maybe TRBD1 (5 bases). CDR1 and CDR2 (germline): SEHNR, FQNEAQ (reference sequence). The CDR3 is 16 residues long. Trimming shortened V by 5 bases and J by 2 bases, and 18 bases separated the two germline ends. The chain's CDR3 is CASSPGLQSGNTEAFF. DNA of the CDR3: TGTGCCAGCAGCCCGGGACTTCAGTCTGGAAACACTGAAGCTTTCTTT.

This clonotype was recorded many times. This chain connects TRBV11-2 to TRBJ2-3; D not resolved. V lost 0 bases, J lost 5 bases, and 6 bases lay in between. This CDR3 spans 13 amino acids. Germline V gene data show CDR1 as SGHAT and CDR2 as FQNNGV. The chain's CDR3 is CASSLDAKDTQYF. The CDR3 coding sequence is TGTGCCAGCAGCTTAGACGCCAAAGATACGCAGTATTTT.

This clonotype appeared many times. Germline is not matched at one junction end, which may reflect a read error. This chain connects TRBV12-3 or TRBV12-4 to TRBJ2-3; D ambiguous. The CDR3 has 14 residues. The CDR3 nucleotides are TGTGTCAGCAGATTGACCTTGGCCACAGATACGCAGTATTTT. This gives the protein CVSRLTLATDTQYF.

The CDR3 DNA reads as TGTGCCATCAGTTTAGAGCGGGAGGGGAACACCGGGGAGCTGTTTTTT. Its translation: CAISLEREGNTGELFF. The V and J genes are TRBV10-3 and TRBJ2-2; 10 nucleotides line up with TRBD2. Germline CDR1 is ENHRY and CDR2 is SYGVKD. The CDR3 spans 16 residues. Unmatched junction bases numbered 4, after V lost 5 bases and J lost 1 base.

This clonotype was observed many times. The chain joins TRBV20-1 to TRBJ1-1; D unresolved. In germline, CDR1 is DFQATT, CDR2 SNEGSKA (reference sequence). V was pared by 0 bases and J by 8 bases, with 7 bases between. This CDR3 spans 11 amino acids. The CDR3, as DNA: TGCAGTGCTAGAGATAACTACGAAGCTTTCTTT. As protein: CSARDNYEAFF.

V usage is TRBV12-3 or TRBV12-4 and J usage is TRBJ2-7, with D maybe TRBD1 (6 bases). V shed 6 bases and J shed 5 bases, with 17 bases lying between them. The CDR3 runs to 14 residues. CDR3: CASSSRGKSDEQYF. DNA for the CDR3: TGTGCCAGCAGCTCTAGGGGGAAATCAGACGAGCAGTACTTC.

The CDR3 nucleotides read TGTGCCAGCAGCTTGAAGCGGGGGGGACAAAGCTACGAGCAGTACTTC. Protein sequence: CASSLKRGGQSYEQYF. This chain uses TRBV5-4 with TRBJ2-7, with 10 bases that match TRBD2. This CDR3 spans 16 amino acids. Germline values: CDR1 SGHNT, CDR2 YYREEE (reference sequence). V lost 1 base and J lost 3; bases outside the gene matches: 7.